This T cell receptor (beta chain) came from a study of T cells in Graves' hyperthyroidism and ophthalmopathy. This clonotype has ten or more counts. Recently diagnosed hyperthyroidism of less than 2 months' duration affected patients aged 18 to 65. Exclusion of a patient resulted from uncontrolled infection, other autoimmune disease, pregnancy or lactation. Amplified TCR beta CDR3 regions derived from RNA transcripts. First-round RT-PCR targeting the TCR CDR3 was performed with the HTBI primer set. From the multiplex PCR reads, TCRdb called clonotypes with MiXCR, one entry per CDR3 protein. The data show about 400,000 distinct CDR3 sequences, with more than 15% seen just once and approximately 7.5% held by the top ten. The V end was cut by 2 bases, the J end by 2 bases, with 11 bases between. Per the germline V gene, CDR1 is SGHRS and CDR2 is YFSETQ. The CDR3 is 14 residues long.

The V and J genes are TRBV5-1 and TRBJ2-7; D might be TRBD1 (5 bases). The receptor's source is a woman aged 18-29 years with Graves' hyperthyroidism. What was sequenced was blood. CDR3 nucleotides: TGCGCCAGCAGCTTCCAGGGCCAAACCTACGAGCAGTACTTC. Translating it yields CASSFQGQTYEQYF.